Shown below are 3 T cell receptor beta chains from a single sample sequenced in a study of regulatory T cells in long-lasting Graves disease. Both iRepertoire HTBI primers and Arm-PCR of CDR3 regions were used to build the TCR beta libraries. Each CDR3 protein gets one entry after TCRdb re-called the multiplex PCR reads with MiXCR. The data show roughly 610,000 distinct CDR3 sequences, more than 15% seen once. The time point here: newly diagnosed GD, antithyroid drugs for less than 3 months. TCR sequences were obtained from RNA taken from PBMCs. The sample was also linked to a second study, of T cells in Graves' hyperthyroidism and ophthalmopathy.

The material sequenced was peripheral blood mononuclear cells (PBMCs), taken at new diagnosis, from a patient treated with antithyroid drugs. Every receptor here comes from a man younger than 30 with Graves disease.

The V call is TRBV5-5, the J call TRBJ1-4; 7 nucleotides line up with TRBD1. CDR3 length: 15 residues. CDR1 and CDR2 (germline): SGHKS, YYEKEE (reference sequence). V shed 1 base and J 4 bases; nucleotides not matched to a gene: 4. The CDR3 sequence is CASSLQGVDNEKLFF. The CDR3, as DNA: TGTGCCAGCAGCTTGCAGGGGGTCGATAATGAAAAACTGTTTTTT.

This rearrangement joins TRBV7-9 to TRBJ2-1; D tentatively fits TRBD1 or TRBD2 (5 bases each). Trimming shortened V by 4 bases and J by 0 bases, and 13 bases separated the two germline ends. The CDR3 totals 16 residues. Germline V gives CDR1 SEHNR, CDR2 FQNEAQ (reference sequence). The CDR3 sequence: CASSYAGTSSYNEQFF. The DNA for the CDR3 is TGTGCCAGCAGCTACGCCGGGACCAGCTCCTACAATGAGCAGTTCTTC.

The sample holds a few counts of this clonotype. The chain uses TRBV19 and TRBJ2-7; a possible D gene is TRBD2 (5 bases). This CDR3 spans 13 amino acids. Trimming pared 3 bases from V and 5 bases from J, leaving 11 bases between. The V gene's germline CDR1 is LNHDA and CDR2 SQIVND (reference sequence). The CDR3 loop is CASSISPGDEQYF. CDR3 nucleotide sequence: TGTGCCAGTAGTATTAGCCCCGGGGACGAGCAGTACTTC.